This T cell receptor (beta chain) was sequenced in a study of cytomegalovirus exposure and HLA in healthy donors. On this clone: Its matching antigen is unknown.

The primer mix had 60 Vbeta and 13 Jbeta primers. Using immunoSEQ multiplex PCR, the repertoire was profiled, and TCRdb retains in-frame clones only, with some absent. The sample consists of more than 110,000 clones, 60% to 80% of them appearing once. Study-wide points: Using a false discovery rate of 0.05, a later analysis showed that 16,951 TCR beta sequences were associated with HLA alleles. Cytomegalovirus association was listed for 164 TCR beta chains.

V gave up 8 bases and J gave up 10 bases; unmatched junction bases: 13. Germline V gives CDR1 SNHLY, CDR2 FYNNEI. There are 15 residues in the CDR3. This TCR was sampled from a young woman in good health and CMV-seronegative. Specimen: PBMCs. This chain joins TRBV2 and TRBJ2-1; 11 bases map to TRBD2. CDR3 in DNA: TGTGCCAGCTCCCTGTTTAGCGGGGGGGCAGGAGAGCAGTTCTTC. Translation gives CASSLFSGGAGEQFF.